One and the same sample provided the 13 T cell receptor beta chains below, sequenced in a study of blood T cells in healthy people across ages. The second PCR ran roughly 6 to 12 cycles with a sample-barcoded 5' primer and J-beta primers. A single record per CDR3 protein comes from TCRdb applying MiXCR to the 5' RACE reads. The sample records under 2,000,000 distinct CDR3 sequences, less than 50% being singletons. Input material: blood. These receptors all stem from a woman between 40 and 50 years old in good health.

The chain has TRBV6-5 and TRBJ2-7; D remains unclear. In germline, CDR1 is MNHEY, CDR2 SVGAGI. With 2 bases removed from V and 6 bases from J, the gap between germline ends came to 14 bases. The CDR3 loop spans 14 amino acids. CDR3: CASSYSRWPREQYF. The CDR3 coding sequence is TGTGCCAGCAGTTACAGCCGTTGGCCCCGCGAGCAGTACTTC.

The chain combines TRBV7-2 with TRBJ2-3; 10 bases are a match to TRBD2. The trim removed 6 bases at V and 4 bases at J, leaving 13 bases unmatched. CDR3 size: 17 residues. Germline CDR1 and CDR2: SGHTA and FQGNSA. The CDR3 region is CASSQRRSGGAADTQYF. The CDR3 bases are TGTGCCAGCAGTCAGAGGCGGAGCGGGGGGGCCGCAGATACGCAGTATTTT.

This chain links TRBV5-1 with TRBJ1-2, with no clear D. Trimming shortened V by 4 bases and J by 6 bases, and 16 bases separated the two germline ends. There are 14 residues in the CDR3. Per germline, CDR1 SGHRS and CDR2 YFSETQ. CDR3 coding DNA: TGCGCCAGCAGCCCTATGGATCTTTCAGATGGCTACACCTTC. It codes for CASSPMDLSDGYTF.

V usage is TRBV24-1 and J usage is TRBJ2-2; no firm D call. Germline assignment: CDR1 KGHDR and CDR2 SFDVKD. This CDR3 has 15 amino acids. V was shortened by 0 bases and J by 3 bases, with 7 bases between the two germline ends. CDR3 sequence: CATSDLARDTGELFF. For the CDR3, the DNA is TGTGCCACCAGTGATTTGGCCAGAGACACCGGGGAGCTGTTTTTT.

The chain is built from TRBV7-2 and TRBJ2-5; TRBD2 matches 11 bases. The CDR3 has 17 amino acids. V gave up 5 bases and J gave up 4 bases; unmatched junction bases: 12. Germline values: CDR1 SGHTA, CDR2 FQGNSA. For the CDR3, the DNA is TGTGCCAGCAGCGAGCTTATTAGCGGGGGGGCCCTAGAGACCCAGTACTTC. This sequence encodes CASSELISGGALETQYF.

The chain employs TRBV4-2 and TRBJ2-3; D gene unclear. The CDR3 is 16 amino acids. The V gene's germline CDR1 is LGHNA and CDR2 YNFKEQ. The germline V and J ends were trimmed by 6 bases and 2 bases, with 18 bases remaining between them. CDR3 coding DNA: TGTGCCAGCAGTCTAGGAACTGGGCCTTACACAGATACGCAGTATTTT. Its protein is CASSLGTGPYTDTQYF.

The genes are TRBV20-1 and TRBJ2-7; 7 bases match TRBD1. Germline lookup yields CDR1 DFQATT and CDR2 SNEGSKA (reference sequence). This CDR3 spans 13 amino acids. The ends lost 6 bases at V and 2 bases at J; junction bases unmatched: 7. The CDR3 nucleotides are TGCAGTGCGGATACAGGGGTCCCCTACGAGCAGTACTTC. This gives the protein CSADTGVPYEQYF.

There are a few counts of this clonotype. V gene TRBV20-1 combines with J gene TRBJ2-7; TRBD1 might be the D (6 bases). Germline values: CDR1 DFQATT, CDR2 SNEGSKA (reference sequence). V lost 5 bases and J lost 0, with 14 bases in between. The CDR3 sequence is 14 residues long. The CDR3 is CSAGGRVNSYEQYF. In DNA, the CDR3 is TGCAGTGCTGGGGGCAGGGTGAACTCCTACGAGCAGTACTTC.

The rearrangement joins TRBV7-6 to TRBJ2-1; TRBD1 agrees at 9 bases. The CDR3 extends over 15 amino acids. CDR1 is SGHVS and CDR2 is FNYEAQ in the germline V gene. V lost 5 bases and J lost 10; bases outside the gene matches: 12. For the CDR3, the DNA is TGTGCCAGCAGCCCCTTTGGACAGGGGTACAGGGAGCAGTTCTTC. As protein: CASSPFGQGYREQFF.

This sequence joins TRBV18 and TRBJ2-1; D gene uncertain. The germline V gene encodes CDR1 KGHSH and CDR2 LQKENI. Trimming removed 8 bases at V and 9 bases at J, with 17 bases between. This CDR3 has 13 amino acids. The CDR3 here is CASTPKETGEQFF. CDR3 in DNA: TGTGCCAGCACCCCAAAAGAGACCGGTGAGCAGTTCTTC.

About this clonotype: The junction departs from the called germline gene at one end, perhaps through a read error. The J gene is TRBJ2-5, the V gene TRBV6-2 or TRBV6-3; D not resolved. Germline V lookup: CDR1 MNHEY, CDR2 SVGEGT. The CDR3 consists of 14 residues. Written as DNA, the CDR3 is TGTGCCAGCAGTGACTCGGCTTCTAAAGAGACCCAGTACTTC. This translates into CASSDSASKETQYF.

The rearrangement uses TRBV10-3 and TRBJ2-7, with 9 bases matching TRBD1. V was pared by 3 bases and J by 2 bases, with 5 bases of the junction left unmatched. CDR3 length: 15 amino acids. Germline values: CDR1 ENHRY, CDR2 SYGVKD. CDR3: CAISDVDRGPYEQYF. CDR3 nucleotide sequence: TGTGCCATCAGTGACGTGGACAGGGGTCCCTACGAGCAGTACTTC.

As regards this clonotype: A much larger clonotype is one base distant, so this may be a read error. The CDR3 nucleotides are TGTGCCAGCTCACCACCGAATGCGAAAAACATTCAGTACTTC. Protein: CASSPPNAKNIQYF. This chain joins TRBV18 and TRBJ2-4; D remains unclear. The CDR3 runs 14 residues. Germline V lookup: CDR1 KGHSH, CDR2 LQKENI. V gave up 0 bases and J gave up 4 bases, with 7 bases separating them.